This T cell receptor beta chain derives from a study of graft-versus-host responses after intestinal transplantation. About the study: Among the recipients, all got anti-thymocyte globulin induction and then tacrolimus and steroids for around three years. Whole-study results and caveats: HvG clone declines early post-transplant were associated with peak circulating GvH levels.

Worth noting for this clone: Its antigen is not known.

Sequenced by immunoSEQ multiplex PCR; TCRdb stores in-frame clones only, minus some. This table has about 110,000 clones, approximately 94% appearing once. The source is a human donor who was the organ donor for an intestinal transplant. The source was unstimulated CD4+ T cells sorted from spleen or lymph node cells, collected before transplant.

The CDR3 region is CAISPTSSASSYNEQFF. In DNA form, the CDR3 reads TGTGCCATCAGTCCAACTTCTAGCGCAAGCTCCTACAATGAGCAGTTCTTC. The chain links TRBV10-3 to TRBJ2-1; D perhaps matches TRBD2 (6 bases). Germline V gene data show CDR1 as ENHRY and CDR2 as SYGVKD. The CDR3 is 17 residues long. Trimming stripped 5 bases from V and 0 bases from J, with 17 bases between.